A selection of T cell receptor beta chains follows, all from one sample in a study of T cell repertoires in cytomegalovirus infection. No cognate antigen is known for these TCRs. TCRdb fed the reads into MiXCR, producing one record per CDR3 protein. The top ten clones hold about an eighth of a sample with about 830,000 distinct CDR3 sequences, 32% of them seen once. Sequencing used cultured CD8+ T cells from PBMCs, obtained from culture after CMV antigen stimulation. All receptors come from a human donor in good health (CMV status not recorded). Some clones in this sample may be carry-over from other donors' samples. CDR3s include the opening cysteine and the closing phenylalanine or tryptophan. Each record gives: CDR3 length, V gene, J gene, D gene, clone size, CDR3 protein, CDR3 DNA. D genes are given only for firm matches. Size is omitted from some rows. Given values are once, few, many or a class for expanded clones.

cdr3_length: 13
v_call: TRBV7-3
j_call: TRBJ2-1
d_call: .
clone_size: few
cdr3_aa: CASSQGGWHEQFF
cdr3_nt: TGTGCCAGCAGCCAGGGGGGGTGGCATGAGCAGTTCTTC

cdr3_length: 17
v_call: TRBV11-2
j_call: TRBJ1-5
d_call: .
clone_size: few
cdr3_aa: CASSHGRTPYSNQPQHF
cdr3_nt: TGTGCCAGCAGCCACGGCCGGACACCTTATAGCAATCAGCCCCAGCATTTT

cdr3_length: 13
v_call: TRBV7-9
j_call: TRBJ1-1
d_call: TRBD1
clone_size: .
cdr3_aa: CASSNRGRTEAFF
cdr3_nt: TGTGCCAGCAGCAACAGGGGAAGGACTGAAGCTTTCTTT

cdr3_length: 11
v_call: TRBV29-1
j_call: TRBJ2-5
d_call: .
clone_size: .
cdr3_aa: CSVEALETQYF
cdr3_nt: TGCAGCGTTGAGGCACTAGAGACCCAGTACTTC

cdr3_length: 18
v_call: TRBV7-2
j_call: TRBJ1-3
d_call: .
clone_size: many
cdr3_aa: CASSPESGGAPSGNTIYF
cdr3_nt: TGTGCCAGCAGCCCGGAATCTGGTGGGGCCCCCTCTGGAAACACCATATATTTT

cdr3_length: 15
v_call: TRBV6-1
j_call: TRBJ2-1
d_call: TRBD2
clone_size: many
cdr3_aa: CASKPGLATYNEQFF
cdr3_nt: TGTGCCAGCAAACCGGGACTAGCAACCTACAATGAGCAGTTCTTC

cdr3_length: 16
v_call: TRBV3-1
j_call: TRBJ1-1
d_call: .
clone_size: .
cdr3_aa: CASSQDDVLGNTEAFF
cdr3_nt: TGTGCCAGCAGCCAAGATGATGTGTTGGGGAACACTGAAGCTTTCTTT

cdr3_length: 16
v_call: TRBV12-3/TRBV12-4
j_call: TRBJ2-1
d_call: .
clone_size: .
cdr3_aa: CASSLDDYFSYNEQFF
cdr3_nt: TGTGCCAGCAGTTTAGATGACTACTTCTCCTACAATGAGCAGTTCTTC

cdr3_length: 13
v_call: TRBV2
j_call: TRBJ2-5
d_call: TRBD2
clone_size: .
cdr3_aa: CATASGAGETQYF
cdr3_nt: TGTGCCACCGCTAGCGGGGCAGGGGAGACCCAGTACTTC

cdr3_length: 15
v_call: TRBV6-6
j_call: TRBJ1-5
d_call: .
clone_size: few
cdr3_aa: CASSYVRTSNQPQHF
cdr3_nt: TGTGCCAGCAGTTACGTCCGGACTAGCAATCAGCCCCAGCATTTT

cdr3_length: 18
v_call: TRBV2
j_call: TRBJ2-2
d_call: TRBD2
clone_size: .
cdr3_aa: CASSGETSGGALTGELFF
cdr3_nt: TGTGCCAGCAGTGGCGAGACTAGCGGGGGAGCCTTGACCGGGGAGCTGTTTTTT

cdr3_length: 19
v_call: TRBV18
j_call: TRBJ1-4
d_call: .
clone_size: .
cdr3_aa: CASSPPERDTRGANEKLFF
cdr3_nt: TGTGCCAGCTCACCACCGGAACGGGACACTAGAGGAGCTAATGAAAAACTGTTTTTT

cdr3_length: 14
v_call: TRBV7-2
j_call: TRBJ2-1
d_call: TRBD1
clone_size: many
cdr3_aa: CASSLRGGRNEQFF
cdr3_nt: TGTGCCAGCAGCTTAAGAGGGGGCCGGAATGAGCAGTTCTTC

cdr3_length: 10
v_call: TRBV6-2/TRBV6-3
j_call: TRBJ2-1
d_call: .
clone_size: many
cdr3_aa: CASSGDEQFF
cdr3_nt: TGTGCCAGCAGTGGGGATGAGCAGTTCTTC

cdr3_length: 15
v_call: TRBV18
j_call: TRBJ2-2
d_call: .
clone_size: few
cdr3_aa: CASSPYTPDTGELFF
cdr3_nt: TGTGCCAGCTCACCCTATACGCCCGACACCGGGGAGCTGTTTTTT

cdr3_length: 19
v_call: TRBV27
j_call: TRBJ2-3
d_call: .
clone_size: .
cdr3_aa: CASSFSVRIAPLGADTQYF
cdr3_nt: TGTGCCAGCAGTTTTTCAGTTAGAATAGCTCCCCTCGGCGCAGATACGCAGTATTTT

cdr3_length: 17
v_call: TRBV7-8
j_call: TRBJ2-5
d_call: TRBD2
clone_size: few
cdr3_aa: CASSPYLGIAGAETQYF
cdr3_nt: TGTGCCAGCAGCCCCTACCTAGGGATAGCGGGGGCGGAGACCCAGTACTTC

cdr3_length: 14
v_call: TRBV2
j_call: TRBJ2-3
d_call: TRBD1
clone_size: .
cdr3_aa: CASSRRGITDTQYF
cdr3_nt: TGTGCCAGCAGTCGCAGGGGGATCACAGATACGCAGTATTTT

cdr3_length: 14
v_call: TRBV6-5
j_call: TRBJ2-2
d_call: .
clone_size: .
cdr3_aa: CASSYSSDTGELFF
cdr3_nt: TGTGCCAGCAGTTACTCGTCTGACACCGGGGAGCTGTTTTTT

cdr3_length: 14
v_call: TRBV5-6
j_call: TRBJ1-2
d_call: TRBD1
clone_size: many
cdr3_aa: CASTMVGGFYGYTF
cdr3_nt: TGTGCCAGCACCATGGTAGGGGGCTTCTATGGCTACACCTTC

cdr3_length: 14
v_call: TRBV28
j_call: TRBJ2-1
d_call: .
clone_size: .
cdr3_aa: CASRPPGPYNEQFF
cdr3_nt: TGTGCCAGCAGGCCGCCGGGCCCCTACAATGAGCAGTTCTTC

cdr3_length: 13
v_call: TRBV12-3/TRBV12-4
j_call: TRBJ2-2
d_call: .
clone_size: .
cdr3_aa: CASRSGYTGELFF
cdr3_nt: TGTGCCAGCAGGTCCGGTTACACCGGGGAGCTGTTTTTT

cdr3_length: 15
v_call: TRBV27
j_call: TRBJ1-2
d_call: TRBD1
clone_size: .
cdr3_aa: CASRYAGQVNYGYTF
cdr3_nt: TGTGCCAGCAGATATGCGGGACAGGTCAACTATGGCTACACCTTC

cdr3_length: 16
v_call: TRBV28
j_call: TRBJ2-3
d_call: .
clone_size: few
cdr3_aa: CASSPSDGAGWDTQYF
cdr3_nt: TGTGCCAGCAGTCCCTCTGACGGGGCGGGATGGGATACGCAGTATTTT

cdr3_length: 17
v_call: TRBV4-2
j_call: TRBJ1-1
d_call: .
clone_size: few
cdr3_aa: CASSQDDSPRWGTEAFF
cdr3_nt: TGTGCCAGCAGCCAAGATGACAGTCCCCGGTGGGGCACTGAAGCTTTCTTT

cdr3_length: 15
v_call: TRBV6-1
j_call: TRBJ1-2
d_call: .
clone_size: few
cdr3_aa: CASSEKGLPIYGYTF
cdr3_nt: TGTGCCAGCAGTGAAAAAGGCCTCCCCATCTATGGCTACACCTTC

cdr3_length: 17
v_call: TRBV12-3/TRBV12-4
j_call: TRBJ2-7
d_call: .
clone_size: .
cdr3_aa: CASSPPPGPFGSYEQYF
cdr3_nt: TGTGCCAGCAGTCCCCCCCCGGGGCCGTTTGGCTCCTACGAGCAGTACTTC

cdr3_length: 17
v_call: TRBV27
j_call: TRBJ2-5
d_call: TRBD1
clone_size: few
cdr3_aa: CASRGLVRQGGQETQYF
cdr3_nt: TGTGCCAGCAGGGGGTTAGTAAGACAGGGGGGTCAAGAGACCCAGTACTTC

cdr3_length: 15
v_call: TRBV6-4
j_call: TRBJ1-4
d_call: .
clone_size: few
cdr3_aa: CASSQTDATNEKLFF
cdr3_nt: TGTGCCAGCAGTCAGACGGACGCAACTAATGAAAAACTGTTTTTT

cdr3_length: 14
v_call: TRBV7-3
j_call: TRBJ1-5
d_call: TRBD1
clone_size: few
cdr3_aa: CASSLEGGAQPQHF
cdr3_nt: TGTGCCAGCAGCCTAGAAGGGGGCGCGCAGCCCCAGCATTTT

cdr3_length: 12
v_call: TRBV6-2/TRBV6-3
j_call: TRBJ1-1
d_call: .
clone_size: few
cdr3_aa: CASRRRNTEAFF
cdr3_nt: TGTGCCAGCAGGCGTAGGAACACTGAAGCTTTCTTT

cdr3_length: 14
v_call: TRBV2
j_call: TRBJ2-3
d_call: .
clone_size: few
cdr3_aa: CASSEYVFGDTQYF
cdr3_nt: TGTGCCAGCAGTGAATACGTCTTCGGAGATACGCAGTATTTT

cdr3_length: 16
v_call: TRBV6-8
j_call: TRBJ2-3
d_call: .
clone_size: .
cdr3_aa: CASSYTGQHRTDTQYF
cdr3_nt: TGTGCCAGCAGTTACACGGGACAACACCGCACAGATACGCAGTATTTT

cdr3_length: 14
v_call: TRBV28
j_call: TRBJ1-4
d_call: .
clone_size: .
cdr3_aa: CASSLRDGRLRLFF
cdr3_nt: TGTGCCAGCAGTCTCCGGGACGGGCGGTTAAGACTGTTTTTT

cdr3_length: 16
v_call: TRBV11-1
j_call: TRBJ1-4
d_call: TRBD1
clone_size: .
cdr3_aa: CASSLSGTGPNEKLFF
cdr3_nt: TGTGCCAGCAGCTTGTCCGGGACAGGACCTAATGAAAAACTGTTTTTT

cdr3_length: 14
v_call: TRBV7-6
j_call: TRBJ1-1
d_call: .
clone_size: .
cdr3_aa: CASSLGGFNTEAFF
cdr3_nt: TGTGCCAGCAGCTTAGGGGGTTTCAACACTGAAGCTTTCTTT

cdr3_length: 12
v_call: TRBV24-1
j_call: TRBJ2-5
d_call: TRBD1
clone_size: once
cdr3_aa: CATRQGQETQYF
cdr3_nt: TGTGCCACCCGACAGGGACAAGAGACCCAGTACTTC

cdr3_length: 14
v_call: TRBV20-1
j_call: TRBJ2-1
d_call: .
clone_size: .
cdr3_aa: CSAPTVKGWYEQFF
cdr3_nt: TGCAGTGCGCCTACTGTCAAGGGTTGGTATGAGCAGTTCTTC

cdr3_length: 18
v_call: TRBV29-1
j_call: TRBJ1-3
d_call: .
clone_size: .
cdr3_aa: CSALWPLTDKDSGNTIYF
cdr3_nt: TGCAGCGCTCTTTGGCCCCTCACCGATAAAGATTCTGGAAACACCATATATTTT

cdr3_length: 16
v_call: TRBV12-3/TRBV12-4
j_call: TRBJ2-2
d_call: .
clone_size: many
cdr3_aa: CATAWTATEDTGELFF
cdr3_nt: TGTGCCACCGCCTGGACAGCCACAGAGGACACCGGGGAGCTGTTTTTT

cdr3_length: 13
v_call: TRBV29-1
j_call: TRBJ2-1
d_call: TRBD1
clone_size: .
cdr3_aa: CSVEGDRVNEQFF
cdr3_nt: TGCAGCGTTGAAGGGGACAGGGTAAATGAGCAGTTCTTC

cdr3_length: 12
v_call: TRBV19
j_call: TRBJ1-2
d_call: .
clone_size: few
cdr3_aa: CATPQGPSGYTF
cdr3_nt: TGTGCCACCCCTCAGGGACCAAGTGGCTACACCTTC

cdr3_length: 14
v_call: TRBV24-1
j_call: TRBJ1-2
d_call: .
clone_size: .
cdr3_aa: CATSDLPGLDGYTF
cdr3_nt: TGTGCCACCAGTGATTTGCCAGGGCTGGATGGCTACACCTTC

cdr3_length: 15
v_call: TRBV7-8
j_call: TRBJ2-7
d_call: .
clone_size: few
cdr3_aa: CASSFGDGDSYEQYF
cdr3_nt: TGTGCCAGCAGCTTCGGGGATGGGGACTCCTACGAGCAGTACTTC

cdr3_length: 16
v_call: TRBV28
j_call: TRBJ2-1
d_call: TRBD2
clone_size: few
cdr3_aa: CASSPRLAEIYNEQFF
cdr3_nt: TGTGCCAGCAGTCCAAGACTAGCGGAGATTTACAATGAGCAGTTCTTC

cdr3_length: 17
v_call: TRBV7-9
j_call: TRBJ2-1
d_call: .
clone_size: many
cdr3_aa: CASSLAIREQDYNEQFF
cdr3_nt: TGTGCCAGCAGCTTAGCCATCCGGGAACAGGACTACAATGAGCAGTTCTTC

cdr3_length: 16
v_call: TRBV12-3/TRBV12-4
j_call: TRBJ2-2
d_call: .
clone_size: many
cdr3_aa: CASSFFPATNTGELFF
cdr3_nt: TGTGCCAGCAGTTTTTTCCCGGCCACGAACACCGGGGAGCTGTTTTTT

cdr3_length: 13
v_call: TRBV12-3/TRBV12-4
j_call: TRBJ2-3
d_call: .
clone_size: many
cdr3_aa: CASSLVSTDTQYF
cdr3_nt: TGTGCCAGCAGTTTAGTCAGCACAGATACGCAGTATTTT

cdr3_length: 13
v_call: TRBV7-9
j_call: TRBJ2-7
d_call: .
clone_size: few
cdr3_aa: CASSPLDRYEQYF
cdr3_nt: TGTGCCAGCAGCCCATTGGACAGATACGAGCAGTACTTC

cdr3_length: 12
v_call: TRBV2
j_call: TRBJ2-5
d_call: TRBD2
clone_size: .
cdr3_aa: CASIGGAKTQYF
cdr3_nt: TGTGCCAGCATCGGGGGGGCGAAGACCCAGTACTTC

cdr3_length: 17
v_call: TRBV11-2
j_call: TRBJ1-4
d_call: .
clone_size: .
cdr3_aa: CASSPFVQGKTNEKLFF
cdr3_nt: TGTGCCAGCAGCCCCTTTGTACAGGGAAAGACTAATGAAAAACTGTTTTTT

cdr3_length: 10
v_call: TRBV6-1
j_call: TRBJ2-5
d_call: .
clone_size: .
cdr3_aa: CASSELAQYF
cdr3_nt: TGTGCCAGCAGTGAATTGGCCCAGTACTTC

cdr3_length: 18
v_call: TRBV20-1
j_call: TRBJ2-2
d_call: .
clone_size: once
cdr3_aa: CSARDRGVGGSGTGELFF
cdr3_nt: TGCAGTGCTAGAGATAGAGGCGTTGGCGGATCTGGCACCGGGGAGCTGTTTTTT